This paragraph covers one TCR beta chain sequence. Its cognate antigen is unknown. Next came a second PCR, run for about 6 to 12 cycles, which used a sample-barcoded 5' primer along with a J-beta primer mix. Any given sample supplied a minimum of 3 million CDR3-containing paired-end reads. TCRdb reanalysed the 5' RACE reads using MiXCR and keeps one entry per CDR3 protein. Of approximately 850,000 distinct CDR3 sequences listed, 44% are singletons. The germline V gene has CDR1 SGHAT and CDR2 FQNNGV. The CDR3 covers 18 residues. V lost 4 bases and J lost 4; bases outside the gene matches: 10. This record comes from a study of blood T cells in healthy people across ages. The study, taken as a whole, reports: Lack of knowledge of donor CMV status possibly confounded expanded clonotype changes.

All donors came from Russia, were Caucasian and healthy, and spanned ages about 6 to 100. This receptor was taken from a man in his fifties or sixties in good health. Sequencing was carried out using blood. The chain couples TRBV11-2 to TRBJ2-5, with 15 nucleotides matching TRBD2. Here the CDR3 DNA reads TGTGCCAGCAGCTACTCGACCGGACTAGCGGGGGGGCGAGAGACCCAGTACTTC. Its translation is CASSYSTGLAGGRETQYF. Full variable domain (outside the CDR3, taken from reference TRBV11-2 and TRBJ2-5): EAGVAQSPRYKIIEKRQSVAFWCNPISGHATLYWYQQILGQGPKLLIQFQNNGVVDDSQLPKDRFSAERLKGVDSTLKIQPAKLEDSAVYLCASSYSTGLAGGRETQYFGPGTRLLVL.